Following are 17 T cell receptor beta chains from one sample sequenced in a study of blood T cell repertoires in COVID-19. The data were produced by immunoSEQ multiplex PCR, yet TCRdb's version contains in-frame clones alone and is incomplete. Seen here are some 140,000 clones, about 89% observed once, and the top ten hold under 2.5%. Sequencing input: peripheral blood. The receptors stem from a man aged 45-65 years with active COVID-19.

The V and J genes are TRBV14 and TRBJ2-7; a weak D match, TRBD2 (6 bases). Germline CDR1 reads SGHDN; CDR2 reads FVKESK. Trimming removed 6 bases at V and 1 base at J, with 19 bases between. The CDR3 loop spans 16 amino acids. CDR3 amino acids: CASSNKPGTLSYEQYF. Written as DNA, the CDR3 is TGTGCCAGCAGTAACAAACCCGGGACTTTATCCTACGAGCAGTACTTC.

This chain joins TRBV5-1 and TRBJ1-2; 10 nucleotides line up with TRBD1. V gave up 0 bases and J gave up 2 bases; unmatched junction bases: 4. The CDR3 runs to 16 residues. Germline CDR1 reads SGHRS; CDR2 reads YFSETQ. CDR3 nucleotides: TGCGCCAGCAGCTTGGGAACGGACAGGGGGAACTATGGCTACACCTTC. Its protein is CASSLGTDRGNYGYTF.

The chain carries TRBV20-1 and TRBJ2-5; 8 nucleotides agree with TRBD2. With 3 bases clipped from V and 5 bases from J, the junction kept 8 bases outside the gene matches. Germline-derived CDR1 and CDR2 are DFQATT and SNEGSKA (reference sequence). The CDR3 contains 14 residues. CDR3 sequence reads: CSASVQRGFETQYF. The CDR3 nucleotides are TGCAGTGCTAGTGTCCAGCGGGGGTTCGAGACCCAGTACTTC.

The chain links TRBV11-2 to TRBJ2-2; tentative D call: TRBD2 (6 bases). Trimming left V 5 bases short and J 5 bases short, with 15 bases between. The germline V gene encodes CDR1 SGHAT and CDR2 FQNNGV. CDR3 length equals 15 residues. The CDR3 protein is CASSTSGRRTGELFF. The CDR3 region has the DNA TGTGCCAGCAGCACAAGCGGGCGACGAACCGGGGAGCTGTTTTTT.

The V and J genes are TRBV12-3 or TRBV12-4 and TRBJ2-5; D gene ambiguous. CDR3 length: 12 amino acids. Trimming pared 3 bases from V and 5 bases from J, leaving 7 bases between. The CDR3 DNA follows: TGTGCCAGCAGTTTTCCCGGGGAGACCCAGTACTTC. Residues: CASSFPGETQYF.

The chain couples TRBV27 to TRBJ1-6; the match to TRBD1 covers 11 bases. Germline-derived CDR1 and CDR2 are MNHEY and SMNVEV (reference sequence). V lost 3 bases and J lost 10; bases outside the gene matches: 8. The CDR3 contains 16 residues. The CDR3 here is CASSFRGTGGRSPLHF. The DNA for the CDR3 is TGTGCCAGCAGTTTCCGAGGGACAGGGGGTCGGTCACCCCTCCACTTT.

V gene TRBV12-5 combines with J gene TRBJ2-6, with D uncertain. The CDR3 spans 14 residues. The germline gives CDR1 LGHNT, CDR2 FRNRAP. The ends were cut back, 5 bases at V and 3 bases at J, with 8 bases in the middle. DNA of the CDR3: TGTGCTAGTGGTCCATCCGGTGGGGCCAACGTCCTGACTTTC. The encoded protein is CASGPSGGANVLTF.

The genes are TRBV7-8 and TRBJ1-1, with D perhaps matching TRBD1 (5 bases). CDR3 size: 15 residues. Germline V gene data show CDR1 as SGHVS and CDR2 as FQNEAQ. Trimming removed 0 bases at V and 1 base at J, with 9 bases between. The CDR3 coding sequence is TGTGCCAGCAGCTTAGCGCGGGGGAAGAACACTGAAGCTTTCTTT. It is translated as CASSLARGKNTEAFF.

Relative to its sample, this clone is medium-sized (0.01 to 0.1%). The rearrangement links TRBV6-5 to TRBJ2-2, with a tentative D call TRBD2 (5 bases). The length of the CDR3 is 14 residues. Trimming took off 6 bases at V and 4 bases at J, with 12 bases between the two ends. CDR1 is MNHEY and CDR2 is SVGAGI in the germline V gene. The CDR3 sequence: CASRLGPSTGELFF. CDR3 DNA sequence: TGTGCCAGCAGACTAGGGCCCAGCACCGGGGAGCTGTTTTTT.

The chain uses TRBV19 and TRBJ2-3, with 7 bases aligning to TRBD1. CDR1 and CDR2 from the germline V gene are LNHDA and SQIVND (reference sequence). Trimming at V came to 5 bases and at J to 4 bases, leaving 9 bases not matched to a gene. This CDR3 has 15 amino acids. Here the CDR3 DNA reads TGTGCCAGTAGTGCCCGACAGGGTAGTGCAGATACGCAGTATTTT. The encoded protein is CASSARQGSADTQYF.

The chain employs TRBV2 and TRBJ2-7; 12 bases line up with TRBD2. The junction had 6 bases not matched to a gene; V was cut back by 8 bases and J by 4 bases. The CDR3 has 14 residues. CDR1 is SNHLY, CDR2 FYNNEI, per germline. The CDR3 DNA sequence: TGTGCCAGCTCTCCTAGCGGGGGGGATTACGAGCAGTACTTC. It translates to CASSPSGGDYEQYF. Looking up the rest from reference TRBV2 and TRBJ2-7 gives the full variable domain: EPEVTQTPSHQVTQMGQEVILRCVPISNHLYFYWYRQILGQKVEFLVSFYNNEISEKSEIFDDQFSVERPDGSNFTLKIRSTKLEDSAMYFCASSPSGGDYEQYFGPGTRLTVT.

The CDR3 protein is CASSLPRRTREDTQYF. In nucleotides, the CDR3 is TGTGCCAGCAGCCTCCCACGGAGGACTAGAGAAGATACGCAGTATTTT. The chain carries TRBV3-1 (or the pseudogene TRBV3-2) and TRBJ2-3, with TRBD2 matching 7 bases. The CDR3 contains 16 residues. Losses at the gene ends were 4 bases for V and 5 bases for J; bases not matched to a gene: 12. Germline CDR1 and CDR2: LGHDT and YNNKEL (reference sequence).

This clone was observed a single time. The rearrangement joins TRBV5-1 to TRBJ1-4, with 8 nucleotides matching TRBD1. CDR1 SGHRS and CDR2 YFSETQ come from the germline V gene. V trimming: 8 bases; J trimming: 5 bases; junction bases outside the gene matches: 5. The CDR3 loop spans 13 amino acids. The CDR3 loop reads CASQGQGNEKLFF. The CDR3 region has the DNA TGCGCCAGTCAAGGACAGGGAAATGAAAAACTGTTTTTT. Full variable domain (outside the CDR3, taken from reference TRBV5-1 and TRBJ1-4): KAGVTQTPRYLIKTRGQQVTLSCSPISGHRSVSWYQQTPGQGLQFLFEYFSETQRNKGNFPGRFSGRQFSNSRSEMNVSTLELGDSALYLCASQGQGNEKLFFGSGTQLSVL.

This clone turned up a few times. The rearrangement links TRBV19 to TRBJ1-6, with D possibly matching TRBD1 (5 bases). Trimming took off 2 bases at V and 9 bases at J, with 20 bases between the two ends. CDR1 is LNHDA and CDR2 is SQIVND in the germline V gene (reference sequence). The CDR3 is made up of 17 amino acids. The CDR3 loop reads CASSIKMSGTPGSPLHF. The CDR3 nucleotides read TGTGCCAGTAGTATAAAGATGAGCGGGACGCCGGGTTCACCCCTCCACTTT.

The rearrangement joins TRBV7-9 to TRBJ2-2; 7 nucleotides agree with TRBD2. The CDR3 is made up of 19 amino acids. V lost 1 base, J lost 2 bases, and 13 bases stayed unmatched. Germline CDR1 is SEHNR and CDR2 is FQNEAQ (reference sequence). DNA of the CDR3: TGTGCCAGCAGCTTAGATACTTGGGGAGGGACTTATAACACCGGGGAGCTGTTTTTT. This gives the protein CASSLDTWGGTYNTGELFF.

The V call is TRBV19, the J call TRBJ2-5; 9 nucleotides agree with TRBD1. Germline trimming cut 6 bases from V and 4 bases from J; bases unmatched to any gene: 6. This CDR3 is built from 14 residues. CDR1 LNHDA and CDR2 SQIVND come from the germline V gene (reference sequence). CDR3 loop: CASSKDRGGETQYF. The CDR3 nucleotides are TGTGCCAGTAGCAAGGACAGGGGAGGAGAGACCCAGTACTTC.

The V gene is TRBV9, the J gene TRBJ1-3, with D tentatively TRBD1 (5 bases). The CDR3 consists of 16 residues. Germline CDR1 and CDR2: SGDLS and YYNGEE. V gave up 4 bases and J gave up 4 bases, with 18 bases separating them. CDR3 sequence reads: CASSRGRARAGNTIYF. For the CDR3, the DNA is TGTGCCAGCAGCCGGGGGAGAGCCCGGGCAGGAAACACCATATATTTT.